These 6 T cell receptor beta chains share one sample of origin, sequenced in a study of regulatory T cells in long-lasting Graves disease. Combining iRepertoire HTBI primers with Arm-PCR of CDR3 regions, the authors built TCR beta libraries. TCRdb independently ran MiXCR on the multiplex PCR reads; one entry per CDR3 protein. This sample yields 550,000 to 700,000 distinct CDR3 sequences, of which approximately 16% are seen a single time; around 13% belongs to the top ten. Time point noted: newly diagnosed GD, antithyroid drugs for less than 3 months. Making the TCR library involved RNA that had been extracted from PBMCs. The data also belong to a second study, concerning T cells in Graves' hyperthyroidism and ophthalmopathy.

Here the sequenced sample was peripheral blood mononuclear cells (PBMCs), taken at new diagnosis, from a patient treated with antithyroid drugs. These receptors all stem from a man younger than 35 with Graves disease.

At least ten counts were recorded for this clonotype. The chain is built from TRBV12-3 or TRBV12-4 and TRBJ1-1, with TRBD1 identical over 8 bases. The CDR3 covers 13 residues. With V trimmed by 6 bases and J by 4 bases, 4 bases remained unmatched. Here the CDR3 DNA reads TGTGCCAGCAGGGACAGGGATCCCACTGAAGCTTTCTTT. Translating gives CASRDRDPTEAFF.

This clonotype appeared many times. A read error may produce the germline difference seen at one junction end. DNA for the CDR3: TGCAGTGCTAGAGGGGACCCCGGCTACAATGAGCAGTTTTTC. Its protein is CSARGDPGYNEQFF. This chain links TRBV20-1 with TRBJ2-1; possibly TRBD1 or TRBD2 for D (5 bases each). The CDR3 has 14 residues. Germline CDR1 reads DFQATT; CDR2 reads SNEGSKA (reference sequence).

This clonotype was detected a few times. The chain couples TRBV7-8 to TRBJ2-7, with 7 bases fitting TRBD1. The length of the CDR3 is 13 residues. Germline V gene sequence: CDR1 SGHVS, CDR2 FQNEAQ. Losses at the gene ends were 5 bases for V and 2 bases for J; bases not matched to a gene: 3. Here the CDR3 reads CASSNGQAYEQYF. As DNA, the CDR3 is TGTGCCAGCAGCAACGGACAGGCCTACGAGCAGTACTTC. The full variable domain, completed using reference TRBV7-8 and TRBJ2-7, is GAGVSQSPRYKVAKRGQDVALRCDPISGHVSLFWYQQALGQGPEFLTYFQNEAQLDKSGLPSDRFFAERPEGSVSTLKIQRTQQEDSAVYLCASSNGQAYEQYFGPGTRLTVT.

This clonotype was seen repeatedly, ten times or more. The rearrangement uses TRBV28 and TRBJ1-5; TRBD1 is a possible D gene (5 bases). CDR1 MDHEN and CDR2 SYDVKM come from the germline V gene. The CDR3 is 15 amino acids. Trimming pared 3 bases from V and 4 bases from J, leaving 13 bases between. In DNA, the CDR3 is TGTGCCAGCAGTTTTGACAGTGGGCAGAATCAGCCCCAGCATTTT. As protein: CASSFDSGQNQPQHF. Full variable domain (missing parts from reference TRBV28 and TRBJ1-5): DVKVTQSSRYLVKRTGEKVFLECVQDMDHENMFWYRQDPGLGLRLIYFSYDVKMKEKGDIPEGYSVSREKKERFSLILESASTNQTSMYLCASSFDSGQNQPQHFGDGTRLSIL.

This chain connects TRBV4-1 to TRBJ1-2; the match to TRBD1 covers 9 bases. The trim removed 1 base at V and 1 base at J, leaving 4 bases unmatched. Germline V lookup: CDR1 MGHRA, CDR2 YSYEKL. This CDR3 is 16 amino acids long. The CDR3 protein is CASSQVTGQGNYGYTF. The CDR3 DNA is TGCGCCAGCAGCCAAGTGACGGGACAGGGTAACTATGGCTACACCTTC.

The chain recombines TRBV7-9 with TRBJ2-3; no definite D call. CDR1 is SEHNR and CDR2 is FQNEAQ in the germline V gene (reference sequence). This CDR3 contains 15 residues. The ends were cut back, 2 bases at V and 0 bases at J, with 9 bases in the middle. CDR3 sequence: CASSLPEVSTDTQYF. The CDR3 DNA follows: TGTGCCAGCAGCTTACCGGAAGTTAGCACAGATACGCAGTATTTT.